The rows below give T cell receptor beta chains drawn from one sample of a study of T cell clonotyping in hematopoietic cell transplantation. Measured with immunoSEQ multiplex PCR; TCRdb has only the in-frame clones, and not every one. The sample carries about 27,000 clones, around 95% recorded once. Sequencing input: peripheral blood mononuclear cells. The receptors come from a man in his forties or fifties in good health. Some clones in this sample may be carry-over from other donors' samples. Both conserved end residues are part of each CDR3. The order of the fields is D gene, clone size, V gene, CDR3 length, J gene, CDR3 DNA, CDR3 protein. A D gene is named only where the DNA matches it firmly. For some rows the clone size is stated as once, few or many, or as a class when expanded; others skip it.

NA	NA	TRBV14	14	TRBJ2-1	TGTGCCAGCAGCCAAGATTTGGGGGACAATGAGCAGTTCTTC	CASSQDLGDNEQFF
TRBD1	NA	TRBV4-1	18	TRBJ2-7	TGCGCCAGCAGCCAAGGTGGGGCCATCGGGACAGGGACAAAGGAGCAGTACTTC	CASSQGGAIGTGTKEQYF
NA	NA	TRBV27	15	TRBJ1-2	TGTGCCAGCAGTTTTAGTGGTTTCGGTAACTATGGCTACACCTTC	CASSFSGFGNYGYTF
NA	NA	TRBV5-6	12	TRBJ1-5	TGTGCCAGCAGGGGGAGTCATCAGCCCCAGCATTTT	CASRGSHQPQHF
NA	NA	TRBV19	13	TRBJ2-7	TGTGCCAGTAGTATTAACCGTGTCTACGAGCAGTACTTC	CASSINRVYEQYF
NA	NA	TRBV7-2	15	TRBJ1-1	TGTGCCAGCAGCCCAGGATTAGGGGTAGGGACTGAAGCTTTCTTT	CASSPGLGVGTEAFF
NA	NA	TRBV7-2	14	TRBJ1-2	TGTGCCAGCAGCCACAACCGGCCCGACTATGGCTACACCTTC	CASSHNRPDYGYTF
NA	NA	TRBV7-8	12	TRBJ1-4	TGTGCCAGCAGCCCATACAGTGAAAAACTGTTTTTT	CASSPYSEKLFF
TRBD1	NA	TRBV7-9	14	TRBJ1-1	TGTGCCAGCAGCTTATACACAGGGGAGACTGAAGCTTTCTTT	CASSLYTGETEAFF
NA	once	TRBV10-1	14	TRBJ1-4	TGCGCCAGCAGTGAAGGGACTACGAACGAAAAACTGTTTTTT	CASSEGTTNEKLFF
TRBD1	NA	TRBV27	12	TRBJ2-7	TGTGCCAGCAGTCAAGACAGGGACGAGCAGTACTTC	CASSQDRDEQYF
NA	NA	TRBV19	16	TRBJ2-2	TGTGCCAGTAGTACATCTTTACTATGGGGCACCGGGGAGCTGTTTTTT	CASSTSLLWGTGELFF
TRBD1	NA	TRBV2	12	TRBJ1-2	TGTGCCAGCAGTGCAGGGGGCAATGGCTACACCTTC	CASSAGGNGYTF
TRBD1	NA	TRBV28	13	TRBJ2-2	TGTGCCGGCCAACAGGGGGTTACCGGGGAGCTGTTTTTT	CAGQQGVTGELFF
NA	NA	TRBV9	12	TRBJ1-5	TGTGCCAGCAGCGTAGGGGATCAGCCCCAGCATTTT	CASSVGDQPQHF
NA	NA	TRBV19	15	TRBJ1-2	TGTGCCAGTAGTATACTCCTGGGGACGTACTATGGCTACACCTTC	CASSILLGTYYGYTF
NA	NA	TRBV5-1	15	TRBJ1-1	TGCGCCAGCAGCTCCATGGGAGGGATGAACACTGAAGCTTTCTTT	CASSSMGGMNTEAFF
TRBD1	NA	TRBV14	13	TRBJ2-7	TGTGCCAGCAGCCCGACCCGACAGGGAATGCAGTACTTC	CASSPTRQGMQYF
TRBD1	NA	TRBV30	14	TRBJ1-3	TGTGCCTGGAGGGAGGACAGGGGCCCAAACACCATATATTTT	CAWREDRGPNTIYF
NA	once	TRBV30	13	TRBJ1-6	TGTGCCTGGAGCGGGGGATATAATTCACCCCTCCACTTT	CAWSGGYNSPLHF
NA	NA	TRBV28	14	TRBJ1-4	TGTGCCAGCAAGGAGTTTACAACTAATGAAAAACTGTTTTTT	CASKEFTTNEKLFF
NA	NA	TRBV7-6	15	TRBJ2-6	TGTGCCAGCAGCTTGGAGGGGTCTGGGGCCAACGTCCTGACTTTC	CASSLEGSGANVLTF
NA	NA	TRBV6-6	14	TRBJ1-2	TGTGCCAGCAGTTATACAGGGCCGGACTATGGCTACACCTTC	CASSYTGPDYGYTF
NA	NA	TRBV19	12	TRBJ1-5	TGTGCCAGTAAGGACGGCAATCAGCCCCAGCATTTT	CASKDGNQPQHF
NA	NA	TRBV30	13	TRBJ1-5	TGTGCCTGCAAAGGGGCAGGTACCCAGCCCCAGCATTTT	CACKGAGTQPQHF
NA	NA	TRBV13	14	TRBJ1-2	TGTGCCAGTAGGAGGAGAGGGAATGGGGGTGGCTACACCTTC	CASRRRGNGGGYTF
NA	NA	TRBV7-2	13	TRBJ1-2	TGTGCCAGCACCCTGGCGGGCGGCTATGGCTACACCTTC	CASTLAGGYGYTF
NA	NA	TRBV30	13	TRBJ1-1	TGTGCCTGGAGTGCTGGTTTTGAGCGGGAAGCTTTCTTT	CAWSAGFEREAFF
TRBD2	NA	TRBV11-2	14	TRBJ2-2	TGTGCCAGCAGCTATCGGGGGGAGGGCGGGGAGCTGTTTTTT	CASSYRGEGGELFF
NA	NA	TRBV4-1	14	TRBJ2-7	TGCGCCAGCAGCCAACCTGGGAACTTCTACGAGCAGTACTTC	CASSQPGNFYEQYF
NA	NA	TRBV29-1	13	TRBJ1-2	TGCAGCGTGGAGGAAGGGTATAACTATGGCTACACCTTC	CSVEEGYNYGYTF
NA	NA	TRBV25-1	12	TRBJ1-1	TGTGCCAGCAAGAAAACAGGGACTGAAGCTTTCTTT	CASKKTGTEAFF
NA	NA	TRBV4-2	17	TRBJ1-1	TGTGCCAGCAGTCAAGAGGGCGGCCACAGCATGAACACTGAAGCTTTCTTT	CASSQEGGHSMNTEAFF
NA	NA	TRBV11-3	13	TRBJ2-2	TGTGCCAGCAGTCGGGGGAAAAACGGGGAGCTGTTTTTT	CASSRGKNGELFF
NA	NA	TRBV11-2	14	TRBJ2-7	TGTGCCAGCAGCGCATCCGGGACTCTTTACGAGCAGTACTTC	CASSASGTLYEQYF
TRBD1	NA	TRBV4-3	18	TRBJ1-6	TGCGCCAGCAGCCAAGATTTCGCGACAGGGTACTTGAATTCACCCCTCCACTTT	CASSQDFATGYLNSPLHF
TRBD1	NA	TRBV9	14	TRBJ1-2	TGTGCCAGCAGCCAGGACAGGGGTAAGGACGGCTACACCTTC	CASSQDRGKDGYTF
TRBD1	NA	TRBV6-5	12	TRBJ1-6	TGTGCCAGCAGTTGGGGACAGCCACCCCTCCACTTT	CASSWGQPPLHF
TRBD1	NA	TRBV28	16	TRBJ1-2	TGTGCCAGCAGTTCCCCCGGGACAGCTACTAACTATGGCTACACCTTC	CASSSPGTATNYGYTF
NA	NA	TRBV29-1	15	TRBJ1-2	TGCAGCGTTGAAGATAGATACGGGGGGGAGGAGGGCTACACCTTC	CSVEDRYGGEEGYTF
NA	NA	TRBV19	15	TRBJ2-7	TGTGCCAGTAGTAACATCTACAGGAGCTCCTACGAGCAGTACTTC	CASSNIYRSSYEQYF
TRBD2	NA	TRBV4-2	17	TRBJ2-7	TGTGCCAGCAGCTCCCTGGGGCGGGGGGATCCCTCCTACGAGCAGTACTTC	CASSSLGRGDPSYEQYF
TRBD1	large	TRBV5-1	15	TRBJ1-5	TGCGCCAGCAGCCAGAAACAGGGGGAACATCAGCCCCAGCATTTT	CASSQKQGEHQPQHF
NA	NA	TRBV5-3	13	TRBJ2-3	TGTGCCAGAAGCTTGGGCAGCACAGATACGCAGTATTTT	CARSLGSTDTQYF
NA	NA	TRBV7-2	16	TRBJ1-2	TGTGCCAGCAGCTTGTCAAGCTTTAGCGGAGACTATGGCTACACCTTC	CASSLSSFSGDYGYTF
TRBD1	NA	TRBV6-5	14	TRBJ1-4	TGTGCCAGCAGGAGACAGGGGATGGGTGAAAAACTGTTTTTT	CASRRQGMGEKLFF
NA	NA	TRBV28	12	TRBJ1-2	TGTGCCAGCGGGCCAGGCAGGAATGGCTACACCTTC	CASGPGRNGYTF
NA	NA	TRBV10-3	15	TRBJ1-5	TGTGCCATCAGTGATCCCCGGGGGGTCGGTCAGCCCCAGCATTTT	CAISDPRGVGQPQHF
NA	NA	TRBV5-1	12	TRBJ1-2	TGCGCCAGCAGCTTGGCCCAGGGCGGCTACACCTTC	CASSLAQGGYTF
TRBD1	NA	TRBV9	15	TRBJ1-5	TGTGCCAGCAGCCAAGGGGGCGGGGGCAATCAGCCCCAGCATTTT	CASSQGGGGNQPQHF
TRBD1	once	TRBV6-5	15	TRBJ1-2	TGTGCCAGCAGTGTACACGGACAGGGAGGTGGAGGCTACACCTTC	CASSVHGQGGGGYTF
NA	NA	TRBV18	14	TRBJ2-7	TGTGCCAGCTCACCTCAGGGGGGAGTCTACGAGCAGTACTTC	CASSPQGGVYEQYF
TRBD1	NA	TRBV27	15	TRBJ2-7	TGTGCCAGCAGTCTAATTGGGACAGGCCCTATGGAGCAGTACTTC	CASSLIGTGPMEQYF
NA	NA	TRBV27	13	TRBJ2-4	TGTGCCAGCACTGCGACAGACAAAAACATTCAGTACTTC	CASTATDKNIQYF
NA	NA	TRBV7-2	14	TRBJ1-1	TGTGCCAGCAGCTTAGTGCAGGGGCGCACTGAAGCTTTCTTT	CASSLVQGRTEAFF
NA	NA	TRBV5-8	13	TRBJ1-1	TGTGCCAGCAGCCCCGGCCTGAACACTGAAGCTTTCTTT	CASSPGLNTEAFF
NA	NA	TRBV5-1	16	TRBJ1-2	TGCGCCAGCAGCTTGGGTCATCCATCGGGAGACGGTGGCTACACCTTC	CASSLGHPSGDGGYTF
NA	once	TRBV5-1	12	TRBJ2-4	TGCGCCAGCACGGGGGACGGTGACATTCAGTACTTC	CASTGDGDIQYF
NA	few	TRBV7-2	16	TRBJ1-6	TGTGCCAGCAGCCCCTTCTCCCGGGGAGGAGGTTCACCCCTCCACTTT	CASSPFSRGGGSPLHF
NA	NA	TRBV29-1	8	TRBJ1-1	TGCAGCGTTGATCGGGCTTTCTTT	CSVDRAFF